These 24 T cell receptor beta chains originate from one sample sequenced in a study of T cells in Graves' hyperthyroidism and ophthalmopathy (dated by TCRdb to the late 2010s). Library creation used multiplex PCR. Reads for this sample came from an Illumina HiSeq 2000. The TCR beta CDR3 regions were amplified from the RNA transcripts. For the first round of RT-PCR on the TCR CDR3, the HTBI primer set was used together with the Qiagen OneStep RT-PCR kit. In TCRdb, the public reads were trimmed at Q25 with fastp and aligned with MiXCR, with productive beta chains retained. All rows with the same CDR3 protein become a single entry with the most common DNA and genes. Present in this sample are about 510,000 distinct CDR3 sequences, approximately 14% of which were seen just once. The top ten clonotypes cover about 15% of the sample. The specimen was blood. The receptors here all came from a woman aged 40 to 50 with Graves' hyperthyroidism.

This clonotype was seen a handful of times. The J gene is TRBJ1-3, the V gene TRBV5-1, with 8 bases lining up with TRBD1. The germline V gene encodes CDR1 SGHRS and CDR2 YFSETQ. The CDR3 totals 14 residues. The J segment lost 9 bases and the V segment lost 4 bases, leaving 9 bases of the junction unmatched. The CDR3 nucleotides are TGCGCCAGCAGCACGGGACAGGAAGGCGCCACCATATATTTT. Amino acid sequence: CASSTGQEGATIYF.

This clonotype turned up a few times. A much bigger clone sits one base away, suggesting this may be a read error. J is TRBJ1-1 and V is TRBV5-1; no definite D call. This CDR3 has 14 residues. From germline, CDR1 is SGHRS and CDR2 YFSETQ. CDR3 in DNA: TGCGACAGCAGCTTGGTAGGGTCGGGCACTGAAGCTTTCTTT. It specifies CDSSLVGSGTEAFF.

The V call is TRBV28, the J call TRBJ2-7; TRBD2 matches 8 bases. The V segment lost 3 bases and the J segment 2 bases; nucleotides outside the gene matches: 9. The CDR3 has 16 residues. The germline V gene has CDR1 MDHEN and CDR2 SYDVKM. CDR3 in amino acids: CASSLMIGGGTYEQYF. Written as DNA, the CDR3 is TGTGCCAGCAGTTTGATGATTGGCGGGGGGACCTACGAGCAGTACTTC.

At least ten counts were recorded for this clonotype. The chain has TRBV20-1 and TRBJ2-5; 11 nucleotides agree with TRBD2. The germline CDR1 and CDR2 sequences are DFQATT and SNEGSKA (reference sequence). The ends lost 6 bases at V and 5 bases at J; junction bases unmatched: 11. The length of the CDR3 is 15 residues. The CDR3 spells CSATALAGGEETQYF. DNA for the CDR3: TGCAGTGCCACGGCCCTAGCGGGAGGCGAGGAGACCCAGTACTTC.

This clonotype has just a few counts. V gene TRBV20-1 combines with J gene TRBJ2-1, with a possible D match to TRBD2 (6 bases). The germline V gene has CDR1 DFQATT and CDR2 SNEGSKA (reference sequence). The CDR3 is 15 residues long. V was trimmed by 0 bases and J by 1 base, leaving 10 bases between them. CDR3 loop: CSARDSSASYNEQFF. CDR3 sequence (DNA): TGCAGTGCTAGAGATTCTAGCGCGTCCTACAATGAGCAGTTCTTC.

This clonotype has ten or more counts. The rearrangement uses TRBV5-1 and TRBJ2-5; possible D gene TRBD1, 6 bases. This CDR3 spans 13 amino acids. Germline V gene lookup returns CDR1 SGHRS and CDR2 YFSETQ. V gave up 2 bases and J gave up 5 bases, with 10 bases separating them. The CDR3: CASSFTGIETQYF. CDR3 coding DNA: TGCGCCAGCAGCTTTACAGGGATTGAGACCCAGTACTTC.

This clonotype turned up a few times. The chain has TRBV5-1 and TRBJ2-5; D remains ambiguous. Deletions cut 2 bases from V and 2 bases from J, with 13 bases between. Germline V gene data show CDR1 as SGHRS and CDR2 as YFSETQ. CDR3 length: 15 residues. The CDR3 coding sequence is TGCGCCAGCAGCTTCAACAGCAACCGGCAAGAGACCCAGTACTTC. Protein: CASSFNSNRQETQYF. Looking up the rest from reference TRBV5-1 and TRBJ2-5 gives the full variable domain: KAGVTQTPRYLIKTRGQQVTLSCSPISGHRSVSWYQQTPGQGLQFLFEYFSETQRNKGNFPGRFSGRQFSNSRSEMNVSTLELGDSALYLCASSFNSNRQETQYFGPGTRLLVL.

In this sample, this clonotype turned up a few times. A much more abundant neighbour one base away suggests this may be a read error. This chain links TRBV28 with TRBJ1-1; 9 bases agree with TRBD1. The CDR3 runs 15 residues. CDR1 is MDHEN and CDR2 is SYDVKM in the germline V gene. The CDR3 DNA reads TGTACCAGCAGTTTATTCCTTACAGGGGGCGCCCAGGCTTTCTTT. It specifies CTSSLFLTGGAQAFF.

This clonotype was detected only a few times. The V gene is TRBV4-1, the J gene TRBJ2-5; 7 positions match TRBD1. The ends lost 4 bases at V and 1 base at J; junction bases unmatched: 3. This CDR3 region has 14 residues. Germline V gives CDR1 MGHRA, CDR2 YSYEKL. This CDR3 is CASSRTGFQETQYF. The CDR3, as DNA: TGCGCCAGCAGCCGGACAGGTTTCCAAGAGACCCAGTACTTC.

The chain uses TRBV19 and TRBJ2-5, with TRBD2 as a possible D gene (6 bases). There are 14 residues in the CDR3. V lost 6 bases and J lost 5, with 16 bases in between. The V gene's germline CDR1 is LNHDA and CDR2 SQIVND (reference sequence). CDR3 region: CASRRDETDETQYF. The CDR3 nucleotides read TGTGCCAGTAGGCGGGACGAGACAGATGAGACCCAGTACTTC.

This clonotype was detected ten times or more. The genes are TRBV27 and TRBJ1-5, with D maybe TRBD1 (5 bases). V was pared by 3 bases and J by 9 bases, with 12 bases between. CDR3 length equals 13 residues. The germline V gene encodes CDR1 MNHEY and CDR2 SMNVEV (reference sequence). The CDR3 DNA reads as TGTGCCAGCAGTTTGGGGGTTGAATGGCCCCAGCATTTT. Translation: CASSLGVEWPQHF.

This chain connects TRBV3-1 to TRBJ1-2, with D possibly being TRBD1 (6 bases). The CDR3 extends over 13 amino acids. Germline loops: CDR1 LGHDT, CDR2 YNNKEL (reference sequence). The germline V and J ends were trimmed by 3 bases and 8 bases, with 13 bases remaining between them. This CDR3 is CASSHQQGEGYTF. The CDR3 region has the DNA TGTGCCAGCAGCCACCAACAGGGTGAAGGCTACACCTTC.

This clonotype was picked up a small number of times. V and J are TRBV6-5 and TRBJ1-1; D perhaps matches TRBD1 (6 bases). The V and J ends lost 1 base and 2 bases respectively, with 11 bases between them. This CDR3 is 15 amino acids long. Per germline, CDR1 MNHEY and CDR2 SVGAGI. CDR3 residues: CASSYFGGPNTEAFF. The CDR3 DNA reads as TGTGCCAGCAGTTACTTTGGGGGCCCAAACACTGAAGCTTTCTTT.

This clonotype was seen many times. CDR3 nucleotides: TGTGCCAGCAGGGACAGGTCCGAGGGAGATACGCAGTATTTT. This encodes CASRDRSEGDTQYF. V is TRBV28 and J is TRBJ2-3; TRBD1 matches 7 bases. The ends lost 6 bases at V and 5 bases at J; junction bases unmatched: 8. Germline CDR1 and CDR2: MDHEN and SYDVKM. The CDR3 spans 14 residues.

This clonotype was detected many times. CDR3 bases: TGCGCCAGCAGCTTTCAGCGGGAGAAGTTCTACGAGCAGTACTTC. This sequence encodes CASSFQREKFYEQYF. The chain links TRBV5-1 to TRBJ2-7, with TRBD2 matching over 8 bases. Germline lookup yields CDR1 SGHRS and CDR2 YFSETQ. V lost 2 bases, J lost 3 bases, and 7 bases stayed unmatched. The CDR3 loop spans 15 amino acids.

Ten or more counts support this clonotype. The chain couples TRBV28 to TRBJ2-7, with D perhaps TRBD1 or TRBD2 (5 bases each). The ends were cut back, 1 base at V and 1 base at J, with 14 bases in the middle. CDR3 length equals 16 residues. The germline V gene has CDR1 MDHEN and CDR2 SYDVKM. CDR3 coding DNA: TGTGCCAGCAGTTTATTGAGGGGTGCAGGATCCTACGAGCAGTACTTC. It yields the protein CASSLLRGAGSYEQYF.

This clonotype was picked up many times. The chain has TRBV20-1 and TRBJ2-3, with TRBD2 matching over 10 bases. Germline V lookup: CDR1 DFQATT, CDR2 SNEGSKA (reference sequence). The CDR3 has 16 amino acids. Trimming cost V 1 base and J 0 bases; bases outside gene matches: 4. Here the CDR3 DNA reads TGCAGTGCTAGAGCCCCGACTAGCGGGAGCACAGATACGCAGTATTTT. Translated, it gives CSARAPTSGSTDTQYF.

This clonotype has ten or more counts. The chain employs TRBV3-1 and TRBJ1-6; 10 bases are shared with TRBD1. The CDR3 spans 14 residues. V lost 4 bases to trimming and J lost 9 bases; unmatched junction nucleotides: 3. The germline V gene has CDR1 LGHDT and CDR2 YNNKEL (reference sequence). This chain's CDR3 is CASSRRQGASPLHF. The CDR3, as DNA: TGTGCCAGCAGCCGACGACAGGGGGCTTCACCCCTCCACTTT.

With respect to this clonotype: This may be a read error, as it is one base from a much larger clone. V is TRBV2 and J is TRBJ2-7, with 7 bases aligning to TRBD2. The V gene's germline CDR1 is SNHLY and CDR2 FYNNEI. With 8 bases clipped from V and 7 bases from J, the junction kept 17 bases outside the gene matches. The CDR3 runs to 15 residues. The CDR3 sequence: CASAGVGGGLGEQYF. The CDR3 nucleotides read TGTGCCAGCGCAGGTGTGGGGGGAGGGTTAGGTGAGCAGTACTTC.

This clonotype was observed a few times. The V and J genes are TRBV24-1 and TRBJ2-1; 8 bases align to TRBD2. This CDR3 has 15 amino acids. V was pared by 3 bases and J by 1 base, with 1 base of the junction left unmatched. Germline V gene lookup returns CDR1 KGHDR and CDR2 SFDVKD. The CDR3 coding sequence is TGTGCCACCAGTGATACTAGCGGTTCCTACAATGAGCAGTTCTTC. Translating it yields CATSDTSGSYNEQFF.

This clonotype was picked up many times. The rearrangement links TRBV20-1 to TRBJ2-7; tentative D call: TRBD2 (6 bases). The V gene's germline CDR1 is DFQATT and CDR2 SNEGSKA (reference sequence). V lost 2 bases to trimming and J lost 3 bases, with 20 bases between them. This CDR3 is 16 amino acids long. The CDR3 DNA follows: TGCAGTGCTAGACCCTTCCGGGAGAACATCCGCTACGAGCAGTACTTC. Translated, it gives CSARPFRENIRYEQYF.

This clonotype was picked up many times. This rearrangement joins TRBV3-1 to TRBJ2-1; 9 bases are a match to TRBD1. The CDR3 runs 15 residues. Germline assignment: CDR1 LGHDT and CDR2 YNNKEL (reference sequence). V shed 0 bases, J shed 6 bases, and the junction held 3 bases outside the gene matches. CDR3 coding DNA: TGTGCCAGCAGCCAAGATTTACAGGGGGCCAATGAGCAGTTCTTC. Encoded protein: CASSQDLQGANEQFF.

Ten or more counts support this clonotype. The chain links TRBV11-3 to TRBJ2-1, with D hard to call. V dropped 0 bases and J dropped 6 bases, with 9 bases sitting between them. The CDR3 has 14 residues. CDR1 and CDR2 from the germline V gene are SGHNT and YENEEA. CDR3: CASSLDVKGNEQFF. The CDR3 DNA sequence: TGTGCCAGCAGCTTAGATGTGAAGGGCAATGAGCAGTTCTTC.

This clonotype was seen ten or more times. The rearrangement joins TRBV12-3 or TRBV12-4 to TRBJ1-6; D not certain. The CDR3 is 13 residues long. Deletions cut 6 bases from V and 5 bases from J, with 8 bases between. The CDR3 DNA reads TGTGCCAGCAGGGGAGAGCATAATTCACCCCTCCACTTT. Its protein is CASRGEHNSPLHF.